These 26 T cell receptor beta chains share one sample of origin, sequenced in a study of response to subunit inactivated influenza vaccine. TCRdb ran MiXCR on the RT-PCR reads and lists one entry per CDR3 protein. The table records 180,000 or so distinct CDR3 sequences, approximately 12% of them present only once. The data were also submitted as part of a second study, on T cells expressing NK-cell markers. From that paper: UMIs were included in TCR beta cDNA generated by 5'RACE template switching.

The sequencing used CD8+ T cells sorted from PBMCs, collected 11 to 12 days after vaccination. These receptors came from a man aged 50 to 60 who received an inactivated influenza vaccine.

The V and J genes are TRBV20-1 and TRBJ2-1, with 7 bases aligning to TRBD2. V trimming: 4 bases; J trimming: 6 bases; junction bases outside the gene matches: 9. Germline V gene sequence: CDR1 DFQATT, CDR2 SNEGSKA (reference sequence). The CDR3 has 14 residues. The CDR3 nucleotides read TGCAGTGCTAATAAATTTGCGGGGGTCAATGAGCAGTTCTTC. Protein product: CSANKFAGVNEQFF.

This clonotype occurred a few times. The chain carries TRBV10-3 and TRBJ2-1, with D perhaps TRBD2 (6 bases). This CDR3 comprises 14 residues. Trimming stripped 4 bases from V and 6 bases from J, with 13 bases between. CDR1 ENHRY and CDR2 SYGVKD come from the germline V gene. CDR3 region: CAISGRLGLNEQFF. CDR3 coding DNA: TGTGCCATCAGTGGACGACTAGGCCTCAATGAGCAGTTCTTC.

The chain has TRBV20-1 and TRBJ2-1; D remains ambiguous. V was trimmed by 3 bases and J by 0 bases, leaving 15 bases between them. CDR3 length: 16 residues. Germline V gives CDR1 DFQATT, CDR2 SNEGSKA (reference sequence). CDR3 protein: CSARAPHLGSYNEQFF. Written as DNA, the CDR3 is TGCAGTGCTAGGGCCCCCCATTTAGGCTCCTACAATGAGCAGTTCTTC.

The rearrangement joins TRBV27 to TRBJ1-2, with 9 bases aligning to TRBD1. CDR1 and CDR2 from the germline V gene are MNHEY and SMNVEV (reference sequence). This CDR3 spans 18 amino acids. Trimming at V came to 5 bases and at J to 4 bases, leaving 17 bases not matched to a gene. The CDR3 nucleotides read TGTGCCAGCAGTCTACTAGTCCCGGGACAGGGTTCTGTCTATGGCTACACCTTC. Residues: CASSLLVPGQGSVYGYTF.

This clonotype has just a few counts. V gene TRBV7-9 combines with J gene TRBJ2-2; TRBD1 or TRBD2 may be the D gene (7 bases each). The length of the CDR3 is 15 residues. Deletions cut 10 bases from V and 3 bases from J, with 18 bases between. The germline gives CDR1 SEHNR, CDR2 FQNEAQ (reference sequence). DNA of the CDR3: TGTGCCACCCCCAGGGGGGGCCGGGACACCGGGGAGCTGTTTTTT. It codes for CATPRGGRDTGELFF.

This clonotype was recorded many times. The chain has TRBV4-1 and TRBJ2-1; D is unclear. This CDR3 comprises 17 residues. Per germline, CDR1 MGHRA and CDR2 YSYEKL. V gave up 4 bases and J gave up 0 bases, with 16 bases separating them. In DNA form, the CDR3 reads TGCGCCAGCAGCCGGTTTGACGACCTAAGCTCCTACAATGAGCAGTTCTTC. Amino acids: CASSRFDDLSSYNEQFF.

This clonotype was found many times. The CDR3 DNA is TGTGCCAGCAGCTCAGGACTAGCGGGGACCGCCTACGAGCAGTACTTC. Its translation is CASSSGLAGTAYEQYF. V gene TRBV7-8 combines with J gene TRBJ2-7; 12 bases map to TRBD2. The trim removed 4 bases at V and 2 bases at J, leaving 6 bases unmatched. Germline CDR1 and CDR2: SGHVS and FQNEAQ. This CDR3 contains 16 residues.

V usage is TRBV12-3 or TRBV12-4 and J usage is TRBJ1-3; D gene uncertain. The length of the CDR3 is 12 residues. With 6 bases removed from V and 4 bases from J, the gap between germline ends came to 7 bases. The CDR3 sequence is CASSLPGNTIYF. The CDR3, as DNA: TGTGCCAGCAGCCTTCCCGGAAACACCATATATTTT.

This clonotype was found a few times. This chain uses TRBV28 with TRBJ1-5, with TRBD1 matching over 10 bases. Unmatched junction bases numbered 5, after V lost 4 bases and J lost 5 bases. Looked up from germline, CDR1 is MDHEN and CDR2 is SYDVKM. The CDR3 has 15 residues. The CDR3 nucleotides are TGTGCCAGCAGTTGGGGACAGGGGAAAGATCAGCCCCAGCATTTT. The encoded protein is CASSWGQGKDQPQHF.

This clonotype was counted many times. The gene calls are TRBV3-1 and TRBJ2-7, with 10 bases matching TRBD1. This CDR3 is 16 amino acids long. CDR1 is LGHDT and CDR2 is YNNKEL in the germline V gene (reference sequence). V trimming: 2 bases; J trimming: 2 bases; junction bases outside the gene matches: 6. CDR3 coding DNA: TGTGCCAGCAGCCAAAAGGACAGGGGGGAACCCTACGAGCAGTACTTC. Encoded protein: CASSQKDRGEPYEQYF.

V usage is TRBV15 and J usage is TRBJ1-2; D gene ambiguous. The V gene lost 0 bases and the J gene lost 4 bases, with 18 bases spanning the gap. CDR3 length: 17 amino acids. Germline CDR1 and CDR2: LNHNV and YYDKDF (reference sequence). CDR3 bases: TGTGCCACCAGCAGAGAGTATAAATTTCCCGCGGGCTATGGCTACACCTTC. It specifies CATSREYKFPAGYGYTF. The complete variable domain, with remaining parts taken from reference TRBV15 and TRBJ1-2, reads DAMVIQNPRYQVTQFGKPVTLSCSQTLNHNVMYWYQQKSSQAPKLLFHYYDKDFNNEADTPDNFQSRRPNTSFCFLDIRSPGLGDTAMYLCATSREYKFPAGYGYTFGSGTRLTVV.

This chain connects TRBV6-2 or TRBV6-3 to TRBJ2-1; 14 bases line up with TRBD2. CDR3 length equals 18 residues. V lost 6 bases and J lost 7; bases outside the gene matches: 14. CDR1 is MNHEY and CDR2 is SVGEGT in the germline V gene. DNA for the CDR3: TGTGCCAGCAGGCCTCCGGGACTAGCGGGAGAATGGGTAAATGAGCAGTTCTTC. Translating gives CASRPPGLAGEWVNEQFF.

The CDR3 sequence: CASSLTSGYQETQYF. The CDR3 coding sequence is TGTGCCAGCAGTTTGACTAGCGGATACCAAGAGACCCAGTACTTC. The rearrangement links TRBV7-3 to TRBJ2-5; 9 nucleotides line up with TRBD2. The germline gives CDR1 SGHTA, CDR2 FQGTGA. Trimming cost V 6 bases and J 0 bases; bases outside gene matches: 5. CDR3 size: 15 residues.

For the CDR3, the DNA is TGTGCCAGCAGTGAAGTAAATAGCCCGTCCCACGAGCAGTACTTC. Translation: CASSEVNSPSHEQYF. This sequence joins TRBV13 and TRBJ2-7; D unclear. The V and J ends lost 6 bases and 5 bases respectively, with 20 bases between them. This CDR3 contains 15 residues. The germline gives CDR1 PRHDT, CDR2 FYEKMQ (reference sequence).

J is TRBJ2-7 and V is TRBV6-2 or TRBV6-3; D tentatively fits TRBD1 or TRBD2 (6 bases each). V was shortened by 6 bases and J by 3 bases, with 12 bases between the two germline ends. The CDR3 has 13 amino acids. Germline CDR1 MNHEY, CDR2 SVGEGT. The CDR3 sequence is CASSPGAIYEQYF. CDR3 DNA: TGTGCCAGCAGCCCGGGGGCTATCTACGAGCAGTACTTC.

This clonotype was seen a few times. The chain is built from TRBV27 and TRBJ2-5; 13 bases map to TRBD2. Germline trimming cut 6 bases from V and 7 bases from J; bases unmatched to any gene: 2. This CDR3 region has 13 residues. In germline, CDR1 is MNHEY, CDR2 SMNVEV (reference sequence). For the CDR3, the DNA is TGTGCCAGCAGGCGGACTAGCGGGGGGACCCAGTACTTC. Translated, it gives CASRRTSGGTQYF.

This clonotype showed up just a few times. The gene calls are TRBV11-1 and TRBJ1-2, with D tentatively TRBD1 (6 bases). The V end was cut by 5 bases, the J end by 0 bases, with 22 bases between. CDR1 SGHAT and CDR2 FQDESV come from the germline V gene (reference sequence). This CDR3 has 18 residues. The CDR3 DNA is TGTGCCAGCAGCCCTCAGACCGGGACAAATACCTCTAACTATGGCTACACCTTC. This gives the protein CASSPQTGTNTSNYGYTF.

A few counts support this clonotype. The chain couples TRBV12-3 or TRBV12-4 to TRBJ2-3; a possible D gene is TRBD2 (5 bases). The CDR3 covers 14 residues. V was shortened by 3 bases and J by 4 bases, with 11 bases between the two germline ends. In nucleotides, the CDR3 is TGTGCCAGCAGTTTTGCCGGGCGGGCAGATACGCAGTATTTT. This codes for CASSFAGRADTQYF.

This clonotype was counted between two and nine times. The chain has TRBV27 and TRBJ2-1, with 12 bases aligning to TRBD2. The CDR3 length is 16 residues. V was pared by 5 bases and J by 4 bases, with 6 bases of the junction left unmatched. Germline V CDR1 and CDR2: MNHEY, SMNVEV (reference sequence). CDR3 in amino acids: CASSLGTSGLYNEQFF. The CDR3 bases are TGTGCCAGCAGTCTCGGGACTAGCGGGCTATACAATGAGCAGTTCTTC.

This clonotype has just a few counts. The rearrangement links TRBV6-2 or TRBV6-3 to TRBJ2-1; 7 positions agree with TRBD2. The junction had 6 bases not matched to a gene; V was cut back by 0 bases and J by 10 bases. The CDR3 has 14 amino acids. CDR1 MNHEY and CDR2 SVGEGT come from the germline V gene. The CDR3 sequence: CASSYSAGVKEQFF. The CDR3 nucleotides are TGTGCCAGCAGTTACTCGGCGGGAGTCAAAGAGCAGTTCTTC.

The rearrangement links TRBV7-8 to TRBJ1-2, with D unclear. V lost 0 bases and J lost 1, with 6 bases in between. The CDR3 runs to 14 residues. Germline-derived CDR1 and CDR2 are SGHVS and FQNEAQ. The DNA of the CDR3 is TGTGCCAGCAGCTTAGCGCGGGGTAACTATGGCTACACCTTC. It codes for CASSLARGNYGYTF.

The V call is TRBV20-1, the J call TRBJ1-3; perhaps TRBD1 as D (5 bases). V was trimmed by 6 bases and J by 4 bases, leaving 16 bases between them. Germline V gene lookup returns CDR1 DFQATT and CDR2 SNEGSKA (reference sequence). This CDR3 is 14 amino acids long. The CDR3: CSAKYPGLGNTIYF. For the CDR3, the DNA is TGCAGTGCCAAGTACCCGGGACTGGGAAACACCATATATTTT.

This clonotype showed up just a few times. The chain has TRBV5-6 and TRBJ2-7, with D perhaps assigned TRBD1 or TRBD2 (5 bases each). This CDR3 spans 15 amino acids. Germline-derived CDR1 and CDR2 are SGHDT and YYEEEE. With 0 bases removed from V and 0 bases from J, the gap between germline ends came to 10 bases. The CDR3 here is CASSLDPGTSYEQYF. In DNA, the CDR3 is TGTGCCAGCAGCTTGGATCCGGGGACCTCCTACGAGCAGTACTTC. The full variable domain, its missing parts supplied by reference TRBV5-6 and TRBJ2-7, is DAGVTQSPTHLIKTRGQQVTLRCSPKSGHDTVSWYQQALGQGPQFIFQYYEEEERQRGNFPDRFSGHQFPNYSSELNVNALLLGDSALYLCASSLDPGTSYEQYFGPGTRLTVT.

The rearrangement joins TRBV29-1 to TRBJ2-5; TRBD2 matches 9 bases. The J segment lost 1 base and the V segment lost 6 bases, leaving 6 bases of the junction unmatched. The germline gives CDR1 SQVTM, CDR2 ANQGSEA. The CDR3 extends over 14 amino acids. The CDR3 DNA reads TGCAGCGTACCTAGCGGGAACCTCCAAGAGACCCAGTACTTC. It encodes CSVPSGNLQETQYF.

This clonotype was seen a handful of times. The genes are TRBV4-2 and TRBJ2-7, with 7 bases identical to TRBD1. The germline gives CDR1 LGHNA, CDR2 YNFKEQ. The junction had 8 bases not matched to a gene; V was cut back by 1 base and J by 2 bases. The CDR3 sequence is 16 residues long. For the CDR3, the DNA is TGTGCCAGCAGCCAAGGGGTTGAGGGGGCGACCTACGAGCAGTACTTC. Residues: CASSQGVEGATYEQYF.

This chain joins TRBV6-1 and TRBJ2-2, with 7 bases matching TRBD2. The CDR3 contains 16 residues. V dropped 3 bases and J dropped 1; count of bases not matched to a gene: 5. The V gene's germline CDR1 is MNHNS and CDR2 SASEGT. CDR3 DNA sequence: TGTGCCAGCAGTGACCAACTAGCGAGGAACACCGGGGAGCTGTTTTTT. Protein: CASSDQLARNTGELFF.